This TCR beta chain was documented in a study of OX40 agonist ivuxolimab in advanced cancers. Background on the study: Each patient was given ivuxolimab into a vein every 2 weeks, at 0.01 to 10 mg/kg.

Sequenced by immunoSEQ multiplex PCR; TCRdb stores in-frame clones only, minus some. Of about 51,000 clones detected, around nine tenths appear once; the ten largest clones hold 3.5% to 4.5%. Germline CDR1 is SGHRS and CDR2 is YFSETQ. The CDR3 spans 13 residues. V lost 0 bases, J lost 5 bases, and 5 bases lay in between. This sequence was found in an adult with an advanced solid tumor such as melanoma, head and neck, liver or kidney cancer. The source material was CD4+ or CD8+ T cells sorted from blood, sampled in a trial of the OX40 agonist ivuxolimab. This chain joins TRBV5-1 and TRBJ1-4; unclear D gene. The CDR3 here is CASSLGRNEKLFF. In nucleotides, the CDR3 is TGCGCCAGCAGCTTGGGTCGGAATGAAAAACTGTTTTTT.